These 21 T cell receptor beta chains originate from one sample sequenced in a study of blood T cell repertoires in COVID-19. Only in-frame clones appear in the TCRdb table, and some are missing; sequencing was by immunoSEQ multiplex PCR. The sample includes about 160,000 clones, roughly 78% of them seen just once. The specimen was peripheral blood. All receptors come from a woman aged 55-69 years with COVID-19, enrolled during active disease.

V and J are TRBV28 and TRBJ1-2; D is ambiguous. Germline values: CDR1 MDHEN, CDR2 SYDVKM. V was cut by 5 bases and J by 8 bases, with 15 bases left in between. CDR3 size: 13 residues. In DNA, the CDR3 is TGTGCCAGCAGTCCATCCGGAGTCTCCGGCTACACCTTC. Its protein product is CASSPSGVSGYTF.

This clone has a count of ten or more. This chain links TRBV3-1 (or the pseudogene TRBV3-2) with TRBJ2-1; 12 bases map to TRBD2. J was trimmed by 8 bases and V by 4 bases; bases with no gene match: 12. The length of the CDR3 is 17 residues. Germline V CDR1 and CDR2: LGHDT, YNNKEL (reference sequence). In DNA form, the CDR3 reads TGTGCCAGCAGCCGCCGACTAGCGGGAGTAAGTAGTGATGAGCAGTTCTTC. Translation: CASSRRLAGVSSDEQFF.

This sequence joins TRBV27 and TRBJ1-1; no reliable D call. V gave up 3 bases and J gave up 4 bases, with 12 bases separating them. Germline V gives CDR1 MNHEY, CDR2 SMNVEV (reference sequence). The length of the CDR3 is 14 residues. The CDR3, as DNA: TGTGCCAGCAGTTTCCGGGAACGGGCCACTGAAGCTTTCTTT. Its translation: CASSFRERATEAFF.

The V gene is TRBV29-1, the J gene TRBJ2-1; maybe TRBD2 (5 bases). Germline V gene lookup returns CDR1 SQVTM and CDR2 ANQGSEA. This CDR3 comprises 13 residues. Trimming pared 6 bases from V and 4 bases from J, leaving 13 bases between. The chain's CDR3 is CSVHRVAYNEQFF. The CDR3 DNA sequence: TGCAGCGTCCACCGGGTAGCGTACAATGAGCAGTTCTTC.

The CDR3 here is CASSGGQGGSGNTIYF. CDR3 nucleotides: TGTGCCAGCAGTGGGGGACAGGGCGGCTCTGGAAACACCATATATTTT. V and J are TRBV25-1 and TRBJ1-3, with TRBD1 matching over 9 bases. Germline trimming cut 4 bases from V and 0 bases from J; bases unmatched to any gene: 4. Germline V CDR1 and CDR2: MGHDK, SYGVNS. This CDR3 spans 16 amino acids.

V gene TRBV19 combines with J gene TRBJ1-2, with 9 bases identical to TRBD1. CDR1 LNHDA and CDR2 SQIVND come from the germline V gene (reference sequence). The trim removed 5 bases at V and 3 bases at J, leaving 10 bases unmatched. CDR3 size: 16 residues. The chain's CDR3 is CASSFSGQGFDYGYTF. The CDR3 region has the DNA TGTGCCAGTAGTTTCTCCGGACAGGGGTTCGACTATGGCTACACCTTC.

V is TRBV7-9 and J is TRBJ2-2; tentative D call: TRBD1 (5 bases). Germline values: CDR1 SEHNR, CDR2 FQNEAQ (reference sequence). The length of the CDR3 is 13 residues. V shed 6 bases and J shed 1 base, with 6 bases lying between them. The CDR3 region has the DNA TGTGCCAGCAGTCAGGGGAACACCGGGGAGCTGTTTTTT. It is translated as CASSQGNTGELFF.

The CDR3 loop reads CASSPPGQPNEKLFF. CDR3 nucleotides: TGTGCCAGCTCACCACCGGGACAGCCAAATGAAAAACTGTTTTTT. The V gene is TRBV18, the J gene TRBJ1-4; 7 nucleotides match TRBD1. The J segment lost 5 bases and the V segment lost 0 bases, leaving 3 bases of the junction unmatched. This CDR3 region has 15 residues. CDR1 and CDR2 from the germline V gene are KGHSH and LQKENI.

This clone was observed a few times. This chain joins TRBV2 and TRBJ2-5, with 10 bases aligning to TRBD2. The CDR3 runs 16 residues. J lost 3 bases, V lost 3 bases, and 7 bases had no gene match. Germline V gene data show CDR1 as SNHLY and CDR2 as FYNNEI. The CDR3 nucleotides are TGTGCCAGCAGTGATGGGACTAGCGCCTTAAAAGAGACCCAGTACTTC. The encoded protein is CASSDGTSALKETQYF.

The chain employs TRBV15 and TRBJ2-7; weak D call: TRBD2 (6 bases). There are 15 residues in the CDR3. The germline V gene has CDR1 LNHNV and CDR2 YYDKDF (reference sequence). V shed 1 base and J shed 9 bases, with 19 bases lying between them. The CDR3 bases are TGTGCCACCAGCAGAGGACTAGTATCTTACCTCGGGCAGTACTTC. This codes for CATSRGLVSYLGQYF.

The rearrangement links TRBV11-3 to TRBJ2-5; 7 nucleotides match TRBD1. The CDR3 sequence is 16 residues long. Germline V gene data show CDR1 as SGHNT and CDR2 as YENEEA. V lost 1 base, J lost 4 bases, and 9 bases stayed unmatched. The CDR3 region is CASSLGWGTGAETQYF. In nucleotides, the CDR3 is TGTGCCAGCAGCTTAGGATGGGGTACAGGGGCAGAGACCCAGTACTTC. The whole variable domain, filled in from reference TRBV11-3 and TRBJ2-5, reads EAGVVQSPRYKIIEKKQPVAFWCNPISGHNTLYWYLQNLGQGPELLIRYENEEAVDDSQLPKDRFSAERLKGVDSTLKIQPAELGDSAVYLCASSLGWGTGAETQYFGPGTRLLVL.

The chain combines TRBV28 with TRBJ2-5; possible D gene TRBD1, 6 bases. CDR3 length: 15 residues. CDR1 and CDR2 from the germline V gene are MDHEN and SYDVKM. The germline V and J ends were trimmed by 7 bases and 2 bases, with 17 bases remaining between them. CDR3 sequence (DNA): TGTGCCAGCACCGGCCCGACAGGTGTACAAGAGACCCAGTACTTC. Translating gives CASTGPTGVQETQYF. The full variable domain, its missing parts supplied by reference TRBV28 and TRBJ2-5, is DVKVTQSSRYLVKRTGEKVFLECVQDMDHENMFWYRQDPGLGLRLIYFSYDVKMKEKGDIPEGYSVSREKKERFSLILESASTNQTSMYLCASTGPTGVQETQYFGPGTRLLVL.

Comments on this clone: At the DNA level, this CDR3 is encoded by other sequences in the same sample as well. V is TRBV5-1 and J is TRBJ1-4; 9 bases fit TRBD1. The germline V gene has CDR1 SGHRS and CDR2 YFSETQ. With V trimmed by 4 bases and J by 8 bases, 9 bases remained unmatched. The CDR3 runs 15 residues. The DNA for the CDR3 is TGCGCCAGCAGCCTTCGGACAGGGGATAGGGAAAAACTGTTTTTT. It yields the protein CASSLRTGDREKLFF.

The chain is built from TRBV11-2 and TRBJ2-1, with TRBD1 matching over 8 bases. The CDR3 runs to 17 residues. Trimming removed 1 base from V and 8 bases from J; junction bases left unmatched: 13. Germline V CDR1 and CDR2: SGHAT, FQNNGV. The DNA for the CDR3 is TGTGCCAGCAGCTTAGTTACAGTGACAGGGGTACCTGATGAGCAGTTCTTC. Amino acids: CASSLVTVTGVPDEQFF.

J is TRBJ1-2 and V is TRBV7-9, with 8 bases lining up with TRBD1. The CDR3 consists of 12 residues. Germline V gene lookup returns CDR1 SEHNR and CDR2 FQNEAQ (reference sequence). Trimming at V came to 5 bases and at J to 8 bases, leaving 4 bases not matched to a gene. This CDR3 reads CASSPTGVGYTF. The CDR3 DNA reads as TGTGCCAGCAGCCCGACAGGGGTGGGCTACACCTTC.

The chain employs TRBV28 and TRBJ2-7, with TRBD2 identical over 7 bases. Germline V gene data show CDR1 as MDHEN and CDR2 as SYDVKM. After removal of 6 bases from V and 7 bases from J, the junction contained 21 bases not matched to a gene. CDR3 size: 17 residues. Here the CDR3 reads CASRSSSGAGVLWEQYF. For the CDR3, the DNA is TGTGCCAGCAGATCCTCCTCTGGGGCGGGAGTTCTGTGGGAGCAGTACTTC.

V gene TRBV7-2 combines with J gene TRBJ1-1; D gene ambiguous. CDR1 is SGHTA, CDR2 FQGNSA, per germline. Between the trimmed V and J ends, which lost 2 bases and 1 base, there was a span of 11 bases. This CDR3 has 15 amino acids. CDR3 sequence reads: CASSLWGGRNTEAFF. Written as DNA, the CDR3 is TGTGCCAGCAGCTTATGGGGAGGAAGGAACACTGAAGCTTTCTTT.

The CDR3 DNA reads TGCGCCAGCAGTGAGTCCGGACAGGCCAACCCTTCTAACTATGGCTACACCTTC. Its protein product is CASSESGQANPSNYGYTF. The chain uses TRBV10-2 and TRBJ1-2, with 7 positions matching TRBD1. V lost 0 bases to trimming and J lost 0 bases; unmatched junction nucleotides: 10. This CDR3 has 18 residues. Germline CDR1 reads WSHSY; CDR2 reads SAAADI.

The chain carries TRBV6-2 or TRBV6-3 and TRBJ2-2; TRBD2 is a possible D gene (5 bases). Germline values: CDR1 MNHEY, CDR2 SVGEGT. Deletions cut 5 bases from V and 8 bases from J, with 12 bases between. The CDR3 covers 13 residues. The CDR3 sequence is CASSQFEGGELFF. The CDR3 DNA sequence: TGTGCCAGCAGTCAGTTCGAGGGAGGGGAGCTGTTTTTT.

The rearrangement uses TRBV7-9 and TRBJ2-1; a weak D match, TRBD1 (5 bases). CDR1 and CDR2 (germline): SEHNR, FQNEAQ (reference sequence). There are 15 residues in the CDR3. V was pared by 0 bases and J by 7 bases, with 13 bases between. The CDR3 sequence is CASSLAGVQGNEQFF. DNA of the CDR3: TGTGCCAGCAGCTTAGCAGGGGTTCAGGGTAATGAGCAGTTCTTC.

This chain joins TRBV7-3 and TRBJ2-5; the match to TRBD2 covers 7 bases. CDR1 is SGHTA, CDR2 FQGTGA, per germline. With 0 bases clipped from V and 7 bases from J, the junction kept 11 bases outside the gene matches. This CDR3 comprises 16 residues. As DNA, the CDR3 is TGTGCCAGCAGCTTAACCGGGGCGGGGGTAGGCGGGACCCAGTACTTC. This encodes CASSLTGAGVGGTQYF.